Listed below are T cell receptor beta chains from one sample, sequenced in a study of regulatory and conventional T cells in RAG deficiency. This table comes from immunoSEQ multiplex PCR, and its TCRdb copy is limited to in-frame clones, with some not included. The sample shows 25,000 to 30,000 clones, roughly 95% of them seen only once. These data were also filed under a second study, of regulatory T cells.

Sequencing was performed on CD25- CD4+ T cells sorted from blood. These receptors were obtained from a human donor in good health. CDR3s include the opening cysteine and the closing phenylalanine or tryptophan. D genes are given only for firm matches. Clone size is shown for a subset of rows, as once, few, many or a class of expanded clone.

J | D | size | V | DNA | CDR3
TRBJ2-1 | . | . | TRBV6-5 | TGTGCCAGCAGGCTAGTGGATGAGCAGTTCTTC | CASRLVDEQFF
TRBJ2-4 | . | . | TRBV14 | TGTGCCAGCAGCCCCCTAAGTAGCAGTGGAGCCAAAAACATTCAGTACTTC | CASSPLSSSGAKNIQYF
TRBJ2-7 | TRBD1 | . | TRBV18 | TGTGCCAGCTCACGGACAGGAAACGAGCAGTACTTC | CASSRTGNEQYF
TRBJ1-2 | TRBD1 | . | TRBV5-8 | TGTGCCAGCAGCTTGGGAGGTACAGGGGGTCTTGGCTACACCTTC | CASSLGGTGGLGYTF
TRBJ2-2 | . | . | TRBV7-9 | TGTGCCAGCAGCCCCGGGTGGGGGCAGACCGGGGAGCTGTTTTTT | CASSPGWGQTGELFF
TRBJ1-4 | . | . | TRBV28 | TGTGCCAGCAGTTCGACTTGGGACAAAGCTAGTTTT | CASSSTWDKASF
TRBJ1-2 | . | . | TRBV7-9 | TGTGCCAGCAGCTTAGGAGAGGGAGGGTTTGGCTACACCTTC | CASSLGEGGFGYTF
TRBJ2-5 | TRBD2 | . | TRBV11-2 | TGTGCCAGCACCAACGGACTAGCGGGGCCCCAGGCCCAGTACTTC | CASTNGLAGPQAQYF
TRBJ1-6 | TRBD1 | . | TRBV6-1 | TGTGCCAGCAGTCGGGACAGGGGAAATTCACCCCTCCACTTT | CASSRDRGNSPLHF
TRBJ2-7 | . | . | TRBV5-4 | TGTGCCAGCAGCTTGCACAGGCCTCCCTACGAGCAGTACTTC | CASSLHRPPYEQYF
TRBJ1-4 | . | once | TRBV4-2 | TGTGCCAGCAGCCATGATACCGGGACATTCGGTGAAAAACTGTTTTTT | CASSHDTGTFGEKLFF
TRBJ2-1 | . | . | TRBV10-1 | TGCGCCAGCAGTGCGGCAGGGGATGGTGCTGAGCAGTTCTTC | CASSAAGDGAEQFF
TRBJ2-1 | TRBD1 | . | TRBV28 | TGTGCCAGCAGTTTCCTGGGACAGGGCTACAATGAGCAGTTCTTC | CASSFLGQGYNEQFF
TRBJ1-5 | TRBD1 | . | TRBV2 | TGTGCCAGCAAATCAAGGGGGCCAAATCAGCCCCAGCATTTT | CASKSRGPNQPQHF
TRBJ1-1 | . | . | TRBV29-1 | TGCAGCGTTGGAAGTGGGGGGACCAACACTGAAGCTTTCTTT | CSVGSGGTNTEAFF
TRBJ2-2 | . | . | TRBV28 | TGTGCCAGCAGTTTATGGGGGCGAGGGAACACCGGGGAGCTGTTTTTT | CASSLWGRGNTGELFF
TRBJ2-5 | . | . | TRBV27 | TGTGCCAGCAAAGGGGCCCTCTCGGGGACCCAGTACTTC | CASKGALSGTQYF
TRBJ2-1 | . | . | TRBV9 | TGTGCCAGCAGCTCCTGGAGGAATGAGCAGTTCTTC | CASSSWRNEQFF
TRBJ2-5 | TRBD1 | . | TRBV5-1 | TGCGCCAGCAGCTTGGGTCCAGGACAGGGGGCTGCAAAGACCCAGTACTTC | CASSLGPGQGAAKTQYF
TRBJ2-2 | . | . | TRBV6-6 | TGTGCCAGCAGTTCGCCGGGTCGGGTCACCGGGGAGCTGTTTTTT | CASSSPGRVTGELFF
TRBJ1-3 | TRBD1 | . | TRBV4-1 | TGCGCCAGCAGCCAACCCACGGGACAGGGTACGGGCTCAGGAAACACCATATATTTT | CASSQPTGQGTGSGNTIYF
TRBJ2-5 | TRBD1 | . | TRBV7-9 | TGTGCCAGCAGCTTAAGGTTAGGCAGGGGGCGAGGAGTTGAGACCCAGTACTTC | CASSLRLGRGRGVETQYF
TRBJ2-3 | . | . | TRBV20-1 | TGCAGTGCTAGTCCCCGGGATACGCAGTATTTT | CSASPRDTQYF
TRBJ1-2 | . | . | TRBV28 | TGTGCCAGCAGTGCGAGGCCAGGGGCTACTGGCGGCTACACCTTC | CASSARPGATGGYTF
TRBJ1-5 | . | . | TRBV6-1 | TGTGCCAGCGGCCCGACGGGGTCGGCCGATCAGCCCCAGCATTTT | CASGPTGSADQPQHF
TRBJ2-1 | . | . | TRBV2 | TGTGCCAGCAGTGAAGAGCGTAGGGAGCAGTTCTTC | CASSEERREQFF
TRBJ2-7 | TRBD1 | . | TRBV19 | TGTGCCAGTAGTATTAAGACAGGGGGGAGCTCCTACGAGCAGTACTTC | CASSIKTGGSSYEQYF
TRBJ2-7 | TRBD1 | . | TRBV7-9 | TGTGCCAGCAGTCCGATAGCCCGACAGGGGAACAACGAGCAGTACTTC | CASSPIARQGNNEQYF
TRBJ2-5 | TRBD2 | . | TRBV5-6 | TGTGCCAGCAGCTTGATTTCAGCGGGGACCCAAGAGACCCAGTACTTC | CASSLISAGTQETQYF
TRBJ1-1 | . | . | TRBV5-1 | TGCGCCAGCAGCTTCACAGGAGAGAACACTGAAGCTTTCTTT | CASSFTGENTEAFF
TRBJ1-1 | . | once | TRBV15 | TGTGCCACCAGCAGAGGTGTGACAGGTACTGAAGCTTTCTTT | CATSRGVTGTEAFF
TRBJ2-3 | . | . | TRBV5-1 | TGCGCCAGCAGCTTGGGGGTAGCGGCAAGCACAGATACGCAGTATTTT | CASSLGVAASTDTQYF
TRBJ2-5 | . | . | TRBV6-5 | TGTGCCAGCAGTTGGCTAGCGTTTCGGAAAGAGACCCAGTACTTC | CASSWLAFRKETQYF
TRBJ2-3 | TRBD2 | . | TRBV16 | TGTGCCAGCAGCCCAGGACTAGCGGCATTATCTAGCACAGATACGCAGTATTTT | CASSPGLAALSSTDTQYF
TRBJ1-3 | . | . | TRBV9 | TGTGCCAGCAGCGCAACAGGGTCCTCTGGAAACACCATATATTTT | CASSATGSSGNTIYF
TRBJ1-1 | . | few | TRBV6-5 | TGTGCCAGCAGCGACAGGTTGGACACTGAAGCTTTCTTT | CASSDRLDTEAFF
TRBJ2-2 | TRBD1 | . | TRBV10-2 | TGCGCCAGCACGGACAGGGGAAACACCGGGGAGCTGTTTTTT | CASTDRGNTGELFF
TRBJ1-3 | TRBD1 | once | TRBV5-1 | TGCGCCAGCAGCCCGGACAGGGGTGGAAACACCATATATTTT | CASSPDRGGNTIYF
TRBJ2-7 | TRBD1 | . | TRBV5-4 | TGTGCCAGCAGCCCGGACCGCTGGACAGGTTTCTACGAGCAGTACTTC | CASSPDRWTGFYEQYF
TRBJ2-3 | . | . | TRBV13 | TGTGCCAGCAGCTTACTCTCCCCAGATACGCAGTATTTT | CASSLLSPDTQYF
TRBJ2-3 | . | few | TRBV4-1 | TGCGCCAGCAGCCAGGCCAGGGGTGGGCGAACGCAGTATTTT | CASSQARGGRTQYF
TRBJ2-3 | TRBD1 | . | TRBV2 | TGTGCCAGCAGGATTGGGACAGCCCATACGCAGTATTTT | CASRIGTAHTQYF
TRBJ2-1 | TRBD1 | . | TRBV5-5 | TGTGCCAGCAGCTTGGACAGGGGGCGAATATACAATGAGCAGTTCTTC | CASSLDRGRIYNEQFF
TRBJ1-2 | . | . | TRBV28 | TGTGCCAGCAGTTTACTGTTTGACAGGTCTAACTATGGCTACACCTTC | CASSLLFDRSNYGYTF
TRBJ1-1 | . | . | TRBV15 | TGTGCCACCAGCAGAGGTGGGAGTATGGACACTGAAGCTTTCTTT | CATSRGGSMDTEAFF
TRBJ2-3 | . | once | TRBV9 | TGTGCCAGCAGCGTTGACAACACAGATACGCAGTATTTT | CASSVDNTDTQYF
TRBJ1-3 | . | . | TRBV28 | TGTGCCAGCAGGGGGAGCTCTGGAAACACCATATATTTT | CASRGSSGNTIYF
TRBJ2-7 | . | . | TRBV19 | TGTGCCAGTAGTCCCCCCGGGACAAACTACGAGCAGTACTTC | CASSPPGTNYEQYF
TRBJ1-1 | TRBD1 | . | TRBV4-2 | TGTGCCAGCAGCCAAGATGGACAGGTGAACACTGAAGCTTTCTTT | CASSQDGQVNTEAFF
TRBJ1-2 | TRBD1 | . | TRBV18 | TGTGCCAGCTCACCACAACGGGACAGGGTTACCCATCCCATAAGTGGCTACACCTTC | CASSPQRDRVTHPISGYTF
TRBJ1-6 | TRBD1 | . | TRBV2 | TGTGCCAGCAAGGGACAGGGGTCTAATTCACCCCTCCACTTT | CASKGQGSNSPLHF
TRBJ2-5 | . | . | TRBV7-9 | TGTGCCAGCAGCTTAGAACTACGAAGGGAGACCCAGTACTTC | CASSLELRRETQYF
TRBJ1-1 | . | . | TRBV12-5 | TGTGCTAGTGGTTTGGGTTGGCAGAACACTGAAGCTTTCTTT | CASGLGWQNTEAFF
TRBJ2-3 | . | few | TRBV6-6 | TGTGCCAGCACCCCCAGAACGGGGACAGATACGCAGTATTTT | CASTPRTGTDTQYF
TRBJ2-5 | TRBD1 | . | TRBV7-3 | TGTGCCAGCAGCGCGGACAGGGGAGAGACCCAGTACTTC | CASSADRGETQYF
TRBJ1-4 | TRBD1 | few | TRBV6-6 | TGTGCCAGCAGTTACTCTCACAGGGGGACTAATGAAAAACTGTTTTTT | CASSYSHRGTNEKLFF
TRBJ2-5 | TRBD2 | . | TRBV7-8 | TGTGCCAGCAGCTTTTTTTCTAGCGGGGGGCCAGATAAAGAGACCCAGTACTTC | CASSFFSSGGPDKETQYF
TRBJ1-6 | . | . | TRBV6-1 | TGTGCCAGCAGTGAAGCCGGGCAGGGATCACCCCTCCACTTT | CASSEAGQGSPLHF
TRBJ2-7 | TRBD1 | . | TRBV5-6 | TGTGCCAGCAGCGCGGCCGGGACAGGGGGCTCCTACGAGCAGTACTTC | CASSAAGTGGSYEQYF
TRBJ1-2 | . | . | TRBV7-3 | TGTGCCAGCAGCAAGACCGAAGGGGTAGGCTACACCTTC | CASSKTEGVGYTF